This TCR beta chain comes out of a study of cytomegalovirus exposure and HLA in healthy donors. Study-wide background: Researchers previously reported finding roughly 120 million unique TCR beta sequences from about 200 million T cells. Study-level findings and limits: Later genetic work tied a missense DCLRE1C variant to beta-chain V and J trimming.

Points on this clone: Antigen specificity is unknown.

PCR was performed using 60 Vbeta and 13 Jbeta primers. Authors' methods: Among the unique TCR beta chains that a later analysis counted, around 82 million in all, about 11 million were shared. Measured with immunoSEQ multiplex PCR; TCRdb has only the in-frame clones, and not every one. V, J and clone size are taken as reported in that table, and D and trimming were inferred from the DNA itself. Altogether under 150,000 clones are present, roughly 83% being singletons, with the ten largest covering roughly 1.2%. The sample was PBMCs. The origin of this receptor is a girl aged 2 to 10 in good health and CMV-seronegative.

The CDR3 protein is CTSKGRGYPYEQYF. The CDR3, as DNA: TGCACCAGCAAGGGCAGGGGATACCCCTACGAGCAGTACTTC. This chain connects TRBV1 to TRBJ2-7; TRBD1 is taken as the D call from the table, unchecked against the DNA. TRBV1 is listed as a pseudogene. This CDR3 has 14 amino acids.